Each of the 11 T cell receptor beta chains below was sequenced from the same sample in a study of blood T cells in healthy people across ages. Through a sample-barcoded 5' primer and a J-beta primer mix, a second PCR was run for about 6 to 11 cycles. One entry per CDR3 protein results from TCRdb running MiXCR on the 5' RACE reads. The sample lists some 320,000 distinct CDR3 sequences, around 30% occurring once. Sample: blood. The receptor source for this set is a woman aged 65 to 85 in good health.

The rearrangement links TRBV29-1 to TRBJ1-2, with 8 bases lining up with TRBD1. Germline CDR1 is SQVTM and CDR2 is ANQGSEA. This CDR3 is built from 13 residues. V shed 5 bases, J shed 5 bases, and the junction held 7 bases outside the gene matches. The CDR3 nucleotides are TGCAGCGTTTCGACAGGGGTGGAATATGGCTACACCTTC. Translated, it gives CSVSTGVEYGYTF.

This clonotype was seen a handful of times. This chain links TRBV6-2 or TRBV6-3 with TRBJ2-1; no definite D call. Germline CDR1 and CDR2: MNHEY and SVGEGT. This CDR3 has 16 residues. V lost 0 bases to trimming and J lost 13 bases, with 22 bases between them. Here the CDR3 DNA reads TGTGCCAGCAGTTACTCGACATATGCAGTCAACTTCTTTCAGTTCTTC. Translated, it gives CASSYSTYAVNFFQFF.

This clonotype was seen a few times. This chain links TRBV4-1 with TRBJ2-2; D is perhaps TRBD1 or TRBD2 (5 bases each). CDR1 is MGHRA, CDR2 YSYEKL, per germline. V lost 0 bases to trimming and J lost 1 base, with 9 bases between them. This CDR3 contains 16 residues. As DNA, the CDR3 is TGCGCCAGCAGCCAAGAGGGGGTCCTGAACACCGGGGAGCTGTTTTTT. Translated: CASSQEGVLNTGELFF.

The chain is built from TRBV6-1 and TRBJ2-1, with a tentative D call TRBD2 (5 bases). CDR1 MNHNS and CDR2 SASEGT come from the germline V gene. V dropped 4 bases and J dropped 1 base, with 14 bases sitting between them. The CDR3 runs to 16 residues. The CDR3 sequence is CASSGWELGSYNEQFF. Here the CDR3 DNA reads TGTGCCAGCAGTGGATGGGAGTTAGGTTCCTACAATGAGCAGTTCTTC.

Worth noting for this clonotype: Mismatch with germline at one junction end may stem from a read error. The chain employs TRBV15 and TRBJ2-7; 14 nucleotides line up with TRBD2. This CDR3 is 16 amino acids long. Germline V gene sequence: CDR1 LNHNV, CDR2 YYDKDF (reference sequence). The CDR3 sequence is CATSRDYGLAGGSPLF. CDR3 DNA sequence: TGTGCCACCAGCAGAGATTATGGACTAGCGGGAGGCTCACCCCTCTTC.

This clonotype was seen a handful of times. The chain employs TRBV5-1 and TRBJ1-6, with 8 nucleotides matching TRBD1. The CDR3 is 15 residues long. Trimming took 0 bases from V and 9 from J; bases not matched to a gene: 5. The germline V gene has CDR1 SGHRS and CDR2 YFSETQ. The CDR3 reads CASSLADRGSSPLHF. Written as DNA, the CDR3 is TGCGCCAGCAGCTTGGCCGACAGGGGAAGTTCACCCCTCCACTTT.

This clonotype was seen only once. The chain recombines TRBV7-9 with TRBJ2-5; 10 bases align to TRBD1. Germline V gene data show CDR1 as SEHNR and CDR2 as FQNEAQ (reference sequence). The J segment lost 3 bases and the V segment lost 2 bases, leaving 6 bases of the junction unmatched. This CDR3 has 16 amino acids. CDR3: CASSLIFGTGEETQYF. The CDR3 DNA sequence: TGTGCCAGCAGCTTAATTTTCGGGACAGGGGAAGAGACCCAGTACTTC.

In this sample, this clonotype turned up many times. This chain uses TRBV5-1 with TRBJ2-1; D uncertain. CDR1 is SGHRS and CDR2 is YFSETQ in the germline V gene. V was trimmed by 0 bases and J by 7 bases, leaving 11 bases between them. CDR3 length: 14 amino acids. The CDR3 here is CASSLGPYGNEQFF. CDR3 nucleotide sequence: TGCGCCAGCAGCTTGGGACCCTACGGTAATGAGCAGTTCTTC.

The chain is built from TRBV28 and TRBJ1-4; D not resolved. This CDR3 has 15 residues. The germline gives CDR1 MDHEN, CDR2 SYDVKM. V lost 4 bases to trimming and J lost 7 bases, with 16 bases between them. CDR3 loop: CASSSHRAAGEKLFF. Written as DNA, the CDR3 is TGTGCCAGCAGTTCCCATCGGGCAGCGGGTGAAAAACTGTTTTTT. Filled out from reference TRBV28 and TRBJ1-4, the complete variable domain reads DVKVTQSSRYLVKRTGEKVFLECVQDMDHENMFWYRQDPGLGLRLIYFSYDVKMKEKGDIPEGYSVSREKKERFSLILESASTNQTSMYLCASSSHRAAGEKLFFGSGTQLSVL.

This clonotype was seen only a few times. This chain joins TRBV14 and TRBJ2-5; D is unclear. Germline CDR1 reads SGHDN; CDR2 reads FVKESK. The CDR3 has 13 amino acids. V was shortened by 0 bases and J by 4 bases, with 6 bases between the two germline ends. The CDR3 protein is CASSQDRSETQYF. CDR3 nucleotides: TGTGCCAGCAGCCAAGATCGCTCAGAGACCCAGTACTTC.

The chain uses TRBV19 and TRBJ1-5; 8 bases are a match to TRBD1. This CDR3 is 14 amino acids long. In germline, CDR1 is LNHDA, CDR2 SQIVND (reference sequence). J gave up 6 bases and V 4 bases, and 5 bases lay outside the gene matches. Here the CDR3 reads CASSTGQGGQPQHF. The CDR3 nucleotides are TGTGCCAGTAGTACCGGACAGGGAGGTCAGCCCCAGCATTTT.